The 5 T cell receptor beta chains listed next were all sequenced from one sample in a study of T cell responses to AZD1222 COVID-19 vaccine. The method was immunoSEQ multiplex PCR; TCRdb's version includes in-frame clones alone and lacks a portion of them. The data hold some 150,000 clones, with roughly nine tenths observed a single time. This specimen was peripheral blood, taken on day 0 of AZD1222 vaccination. All receptors derive from an adult in good health.

The V call is TRBV10-3, the J call TRBJ2-3; D possibly corresponds to TRBD1 (5 bases). The germline gives CDR1 ENHRY, CDR2 SYGVKD. The CDR3 sequence is 14 residues long. Trimming cost V 4 bases and J 4 bases, with 12 bases left between them. CDR3 in DNA: TGTGCCATCAGTGTCGTGACCAGGGCAGATACGCAGTATTTT. As protein: CAISVVTRADTQYF.

There are a few counts of this clone. The chain has TRBV7-9 and TRBJ1-6; the match to TRBD1 covers 7 bases. Germline CDR1 and CDR2: SEHNR and FQNEAQ (reference sequence). The V and J ends lost 5 bases and 3 bases, in that order; junction bases with no gene match: 4. The CDR3 runs to 15 residues. DNA for the CDR3: TGTGCCAGCAGCAGGGACAGTGACTATAATTCACCCCTCCACTTT. It yields the protein CASSRDSDYNSPLHF.

The rearrangement uses TRBV19 and TRBJ2-7; maybe TRBD2 (5 bases). The CDR3 runs 14 residues. V shed 5 bases and J shed 2 bases, with 13 bases lying between them. Germline-derived CDR1 and CDR2 are LNHDA and SQIVND (reference sequence). The CDR3 spells CASSVRETAYEQYF. DNA of the CDR3: TGTGCCAGTAGTGTTCGGGAAACGGCCTACGAGCAGTACTTC.

The chain combines TRBV29-1 with TRBJ1-2, with a possible D match to TRBD1 (6 bases). The V gene lost 2 bases and the J gene lost 6 bases, with 16 bases spanning the gap. Germline CDR1 and CDR2: SQVTM and ANQGSEA. The CDR3 has 14 amino acids. CDR3 region: CSVERISGADGYTF. CDR3 DNA: TGCAGCGTTGAAAGAATTTCGGGGGCGGATGGCTACACCTTC.

The chain employs TRBV7-9 and TRBJ1-2; perhaps TRBD1 as D (5 bases). CDR3 size: 15 residues. V gave up 0 bases and J gave up 8 bases, with 16 bases separating them. Germline assignment: CDR1 SEHNR and CDR2 FQNEAQ (reference sequence). The CDR3 DNA sequence: TGTGCCAGCAGCTTAGCCGGGGGTCATTTAAACGGCTACACCTTC. Translated, it gives CASSLAGGHLNGYTF.